The 22 T cell receptor beta chains listed next were all sequenced from one sample in a study of cytomegalovirus exposure and HLA in healthy donors. The PCR was carried out with 60 Vbeta primers and 13 Jbeta primers. Sequencing was performed with immunoSEQ multiplex PCR; in TCRdb, only in-frame clones are kept and a portion is missing. The sample includes 30,000 to 45,000 clones, about 53% of them seen just once. What was sequenced was PBMCs. The receptors shown here come from a woman in her 40s in good health and CMV-seropositive.

The gene calls are TRBV30 and TRBJ1-2; 9 bases line up with TRBD1. J lost 5 bases, V lost 4 bases, and 5 bases had no gene match. Germline-derived CDR1 and CDR2 are GTSNPN and SVGIG (reference sequence). This CDR3 has 13 amino acids. The CDR3 nucleotides read TGTGCCTGGAACGGACAGGGGACGTATGGCTACACCTTC. This codes for CAWNGQGTYGYTF.

This clone was counted only a few times. The J gene is TRBJ1-1, the V gene TRBV5-6, with 8 bases lining up with TRBD1. The CDR3 consists of 15 residues. Trimming at V came to 5 bases and at J to 4 bases, leaving 10 bases not matched to a gene. CDR1 and CDR2 (germline): SGHDT, YYEEEE. Here the CDR3 DNA reads TGTGCCAGCAGACTTCGGGACAGGTCGGGCACTGAAGCTTTCTTT. It specifies CASRLRDRSGTEAFF. Full variable domain (outside the CDR3, taken from reference TRBV5-6 and TRBJ1-1): DAGVTQSPTHLIKTRGQQVTLRCSPKSGHDTVSWYQQALGQGPQFIFQYYEEEERQRGNFPDRFSGHQFPNYSSELNVNALLLGDSALYLCASRLRDRSGTEAFFGQGTRLTVV.

CDR3 region: CASSFSGGGYYGYTF. The CDR3 DNA reads TGCGCCAGCAGCTTCTCTGGGGGAGGTTACTATGGCTACACCTTC. V gene TRBV5-1 combines with J gene TRBJ1-2; the D gene is possibly TRBD1 (5 bases). Germline CDR1 is SGHRS and CDR2 is YFSETQ. The CDR3 is 15 amino acids. Trimming took off 2 bases at V and 3 bases at J, with 14 bases between the two ends.

The chain's CDR3 is CASSPRDRVTGEQFF. CDR3 DNA sequence: TGTGCCAGCAGTCCCCGGGACAGGGTAACTGGTGAGCAGTTCTTC. The V gene is TRBV6-6, the J gene TRBJ2-1, with 9 bases identical to TRBD1. The CDR3 runs 15 residues. Germline loops: CDR1 MNHNY, CDR2 SVGAGI (reference sequence). Germline trimming cut 5 bases from V and 9 bases from J; bases unmatched to any gene: 11.

The chain has TRBV14 and TRBJ2-2; perhaps TRBD2 as D (6 bases). V shed 0 bases and J shed 1 base, with 9 bases lying between them. The CDR3 sequence is 16 residues long. Germline CDR1 SGHDN, CDR2 FVKESK. CDR3 sequence: CASSQDLARNTGELFF. The CDR3 DNA reads TGTGCCAGCAGCCAAGATCTAGCGAGGAACACCGGGGAGCTGTTTTTT.

This clone was counted a single time. The chain is built from TRBV5-4 and TRBJ2-3; the match to TRBD1 covers 7 bases. This CDR3 region has 16 residues. Germline V gene data show CDR1 as SGHNT and CDR2 as YYREEE (reference sequence). Trimming took 4 bases from V and 1 from J; bases not matched to a gene: 9. CDR3 protein: CASSTDRVQGTDTQYF. The CDR3 region has the DNA TGTGCCAGCAGCACCGACAGGGTCCAGGGCACAGATACGCAGTATTTT.

The chain combines TRBV5-1 with TRBJ2-1, with a tentative D call TRBD1 (5 bases). Germline loops: CDR1 SGHRS, CDR2 YFSETQ. This CDR3 is 14 amino acids long. Trimming cost V 0 bases and J 5 bases, with 9 bases left between them. The chain's CDR3 is CASSLGQNHNEQFF. The CDR3, as DNA: TGCGCCAGCAGCTTGGGACAGAACCACAATGAGCAGTTCTTC.

V usage is TRBV5-1 and J usage is TRBJ2-3, with TRBD2 matching 14 bases. V lost 1 base and J lost 5; bases outside the gene matches: 6. There are 17 residues in the CDR3. Germline CDR1 reads SGHRS; CDR2 reads YFSETQ. The CDR3 sequence: CASSLSGLAGAVDTQYF. The CDR3, as DNA: TGCGCCAGCAGCTTGTCGGGACTAGCGGGGGCGGTAGATACGCAGTATTTT.

The rearrangement uses TRBV9 and TRBJ2-7, with 9 bases identical to TRBD1. The CDR3 has 14 residues. The trim removed 0 bases at V and 5 bases at J, leaving 3 bases unmatched. Germline V gene data show CDR1 as SGDLS and CDR2 as YYNGEE. The CDR3 DNA is TGTGCCAGCAGCGTAGCCGGACAGGGGAACGAGCAGTACTTC. Translated: CASSVAGQGNEQYF.

The chain combines TRBV4-2 with TRBJ2-5; TRBD2 is a possible D gene (5 bases). V lost 8 bases and J 2 bases, leaving 9 bases between the germline ends. In germline, CDR1 is LGHNA, CDR2 YNFKEQ. The CDR3 length is 12 residues. DNA for the CDR3: TGTGCCAGCGGACGGACTCAAGAGACCCAGTACTTC. This encodes CASGRTQETQYF.

V usage is TRBV9 and J usage is TRBJ2-2; D not certain. CDR3 length equals 12 residues. Between the trimmed V and J ends, which lost 0 bases and 7 bases, there was a span of 4 bases. CDR1 is SGDLS, CDR2 YYNGEE, per germline. In nucleotides, the CDR3 is TGTGCCAGCAGCGTAGGAGTCGGGGAGCTGTTTTTT. Translation: CASSVGVGELFF.

The chain carries TRBV10-3 and TRBJ2-1; TRBD2 matches at 11 bases. The V and J ends lost 7 bases and 8 bases, in that order; junction bases with no gene match: 10. CDR1 is ENHRY and CDR2 is SYGVKD in the germline V gene. The CDR3 sequence is 15 residues long. The CDR3 loop is CAIKVAGGPHDEQFF. The CDR3 DNA follows: TGTGCCATCAAGGTAGCGGGGGGGCCTCATGATGAGCAGTTCTTC.

The table lists this clone with a few counts. The chain joins TRBV5-6 to TRBJ2-5; the D gene is possibly TRBD1 (6 bases). V lost 1 base and J 2 bases, leaving 12 bases between the germline ends. Germline V gene lookup returns CDR1 SGHDT and CDR2 YYEEEE. The CDR3 contains 15 residues. The CDR3 region has the DNA TGTGCCAGCAGCTTGAGGGGGAGCGTACAAGAGACCCAGTACTTC. It encodes CASSLRGSVQETQYF.

This chain links TRBV5-6 with TRBJ2-6; TRBD2 matches 7 bases. V lost 5 bases and J lost 4; bases outside the gene matches: 3. The germline V gene has CDR1 SGHDT and CDR2 YYEEEE. The CDR3 contains 14 residues. CDR3 DNA: TGTGCCAGCAGGGGGGGGACCGGGGCCAACGTCCTGACTTTC. The encoded protein is CASRGGTGANVLTF.

This clone turned up a few times. V usage is TRBV4-1 and J usage is TRBJ2-7; tentative D call: TRBD1 (7 bases). Germline CDR1 and CDR2: MGHRA and YSYEKL. The CDR3 spans 15 residues. V was trimmed by 1 base and J by 3 bases, leaving 13 bases between them. CDR3 residues: CASSQGTGGNYEQYF. CDR3 sequence (DNA): TGCGCCAGCAGCCAAGGGACAGGAGGGAACTACGAGCAGTACTTC.

CDR3 sequence reads: CASSHKLGGSGANVLTF. CDR3 DNA sequence: TGTGCCAGCAGCCATAAACTGGGGGGCTCTGGGGCCAACGTCCTGACTTTC. The V and J genes are TRBV7-3 and TRBJ2-6; a weak D match, TRBD2 (6 bases). CDR3 size: 17 residues. Germline assignment: CDR1 SGHTA and CDR2 FQGTGA. The germline V and J ends were trimmed by 5 bases and 0 bases, with 14 bases remaining between them.

The chain has TRBV7-9 and TRBJ1-2; a weak D match, TRBD1 (5 bases). The V gene's germline CDR1 is SEHNR and CDR2 FQNEAQ (reference sequence). The CDR3 consists of 16 residues. V was shortened by 0 bases and J by 0 bases, with 11 bases between the two germline ends. DNA for the CDR3: TGTGCCAGCAGCTTAGCTACAGGAACAGCTAACTATGGCTACACCTTC. Translated: CASSLATGTANYGYTF.

V is TRBV21-1 and J is TRBJ2-2; whether TRBD1, the table's D call, matches the DNA was not checked. TRBV21-1 has pseudogene status. The CDR3 has 17 residues. CDR3 nucleotides: TGTGCCAGCAGCCCGCTGAAGGGGGATTCGAACACCGGGGAGCTGTTTTTT. Translating it yields CASSPLKGDSNTGELFF.

The rearrangement joins TRBV5-4 to TRBJ2-7; 11 nucleotides match TRBD2. Germline lookup yields CDR1 SGHNT and CDR2 YYREEE (reference sequence). The V gene end was trimmed by 5 bases and the J gene end by 0 bases; junction bases not matched to a gene: 7. The CDR3 extends over 16 amino acids. DNA for the CDR3: TGTGCCAGCAGGAGGACCGGGACTAGCGGCTCCTACGAGCAGTACTTC. It translates to CASRRTGTSGSYEQYF.

This chain joins TRBV7-2 and TRBJ2-3, with 12 nucleotides matching TRBD2. CDR3 length: 15 residues. Germline V gives CDR1 SGHTA, CDR2 FQGNSA. V trimming: 5 bases; J trimming: 7 bases; junction bases outside the gene matches: 7. CDR3 amino acids: CASSPSGGAMNTQYF. In nucleotides, the CDR3 is TGTGCCAGCAGCCCTAGCGGGGGGGCCATGAATACGCAGTATTTT.

The chain joins TRBV19 to TRBJ2-2; D unresolved. V dropped 4 bases and J dropped 6 bases, with 3 bases sitting between them. CDR3 size: 11 residues. The germline CDR1 and CDR2 sequences are LNHDA and SQIVND (reference sequence). The CDR3: CASSSAGELFF. In DNA form, the CDR3 reads TGTGCCAGTAGTAGCGCCGGGGAGCTGTTTTTT.

The chain uses TRBV5-1 and TRBJ1-4; possible D gene TRBD1, 6 bases. V shed 0 bases and J shed 8 bases, with 8 bases lying between them. This CDR3 contains 13 residues. Germline V gene lookup returns CDR1 SGHRS and CDR2 YFSETQ. The CDR3 spells CASSLDRAEKLFF. CDR3 coding DNA: TGCGCCAGCAGCTTGGACAGGGCGGAAAAACTGTTTTTT.